A single sample gave rise to the 17 T cell receptor beta chains below, sequenced in a study of blood T cell repertoires in COVID-19 (dated by TCRdb to between 2020 and 2021). The library was made by the immunoSEQ multiplex PCR assay. TCRdb re-hosts the immuneACCESS table, in-frame sequences only. Its copies lack some clones; in the studies checked, an unresolved V gene accounts for under half of them, and the cause for the rest is not known. In this sample the table shows roughly 440,000 clones, approximately 88% of which occur a single time. The top ten clones comprise around 12% of the sample. Input material: peripheral blood. The receptor set was obtained from a woman between 50 and 59 years old with COVID-19, enrolled during active disease.

This chain links TRBV5-5 with TRBJ1-2, with 9 bases that match TRBD1. The ends lost 3 bases at V and 5 bases at J; junction bases unmatched: 8. The CDR3 is 15 residues long. Germline CDR1 SGHKS, CDR2 YYEKEE (reference sequence). The DNA of the CDR3 is TGTGCCAGCAGCTCGAACCCGGGACAGGGATATGGCTACACCTTC. It translates to CASSSNPGQGYGYTF. Using reference TRBV5-5 and TRBJ1-2 for the parts outside the CDR3, the full variable domain is DAGVTQSPTHLIKTRGQQVTLRCSPISGHKSVSWYQQVLGQGPQFIFQYYEKEERGRGNFPDRFSARQFPNYSSELNVNALLLGDSALYLCASSSNPGQGYGYTFGSGTRLTVV.

V is TRBV20-1 and J is TRBJ2-7; TRBD2 might be the D (7 bases). The V gene lost 3 bases and the J gene lost 2 bases, with 14 bases spanning the gap. The CDR3 is made up of 14 amino acids. Germline CDR1 is DFQATT and CDR2 is SNEGSKA (reference sequence). CDR3 region: CSASGGGTAYEQYF. CDR3 sequence (DNA): TGCAGTGCTAGTGGCGGGGGCACTGCCTACGAGCAGTACTTC.

CDR3 residues: CATGEVSEQYF. DNA for the CDR3: TGTGCCACGGGGGAGGTCTCCGAGCAGTACTTC. The J gene is TRBJ2-7, the V gene TRBV3-1 (or the pseudogene TRBV3-2), with D perhaps matching TRBD2 (6 bases). This CDR3 has 11 amino acids. V dropped 10 bases and J dropped 6 bases, with 13 bases sitting between them. Germline lookup yields CDR1 LGHDT and CDR2 YNNKEL (reference sequence).

The chain uses TRBV7-9 and TRBJ1-6; D not resolved. The V and J ends lost 0 bases and 4 bases respectively, with 13 bases between them. The length of the CDR3 is 17 residues. Germline V gives CDR1 SEHNR, CDR2 FQNEAQ (reference sequence). The CDR3 DNA sequence: TGTGCCAGCAGCTTAGCGATTTTGACAACTTATAATTCACCCCTCCACTTT. Protein: CASSLAILTTYNSPLHF.

The V gene is TRBV5-1, the J gene TRBJ2-3, with 7 bases fitting TRBD2. The CDR3 is 16 amino acids. V lost 4 bases and J lost 1; bases outside the gene matches: 9. CDR1 SGHRS and CDR2 YFSETQ come from the germline V gene. CDR3 residues: CASSPDRAGGTDTQYF. CDR3 nucleotides: TGCGCCAGCAGCCCCGATAGGGCGGGGGGCACAGATACGCAGTATTTT.

CDR3: CASSWGGGNQPQHF. The CDR3 nucleotides are TGTGCCAGCAGTTGGGGGGGTGGCAATCAGCCCCAGCATTTT. This chain links TRBV27 with TRBJ1-5; tentative D call: TRBD1 (5 bases). Germline CDR1 is MNHEY and CDR2 is SMNVEV (reference sequence). The V end was cut by 4 bases, the J end by 2 bases, with 9 bases between. The CDR3 extends over 14 amino acids.

The chain is built from TRBV30 and TRBJ1-1; D not resolved. V dropped 3 bases and J dropped 1 base, with 21 bases sitting between them. CDR3 length: 17 amino acids. Germline lookup yields CDR1 GTSNPN and CDR2 SVGIG (reference sequence). CDR3 amino acids: CAWSPGMDGLRNTEAFF. For the CDR3, the DNA is TGTGCCTGGAGCCCTGGGATGGACGGACTCCGGAACACTGAAGCTTTCTTT.

The chain has TRBV1 and TRBJ1-5; the tabulated D call, TRBD1, remains unverified against the DNA. TRBV1 is a documented pseudogene. The CDR3 runs to 12 residues. The CDR3 DNA is TGCACCAGCAGCCCGACAGGGGCGGTCCAGCATTTT. This encodes CTSSPTGAVQHF.

The chain employs TRBV7-2 and TRBJ2-7, with 8 positions matching TRBD2. Germline CDR1 reads SGHTA; CDR2 reads FQGNSA. V shed 2 bases and J 2 bases; nucleotides not matched to a gene: 8. The CDR3 covers 16 residues. The chain's CDR3 is CASSLIGGGTPYEQYF. Written as DNA, the CDR3 is TGTGCCAGCAGCTTAATAGGCGGGGGGACTCCCTACGAGCAGTACTTC. Full variable domain (remainder filled in from reference TRBV7-2 and TRBJ2-7): GAGVSQSPSNKVTEKGKDVELRCDPISGHTALYWYRQSLGQGLEFLIYFQGNSAPDKSGLPSDRFSAERTGGSVSTLTIQRTQQEDSAVYLCASSLIGGGTPYEQYFGPGTRLTVT.

V usage is TRBV2 and J usage is TRBJ1-3; 9 nucleotides agree with TRBD1. This CDR3 spans 20 amino acids. The V and J ends lost 5 bases and 0 bases, in that order; junction bases with no gene match: 17. Germline loops: CDR1 SNHLY, CDR2 FYNNEI. In DNA form, the CDR3 reads TGTGCCAGCAGTCTGGGACAGGGAATAATTAGCCACCGCTCTGGAAACACCATATATTTT. It encodes CASSLGQGIISHRSGNTIYF.

The rearrangement uses TRBV19 and TRBJ1-2; D perhaps matches TRBD1 (6 bases). V gave up 5 bases and J gave up 8 bases, with 21 bases separating them. CDR3 length: 15 residues. Germline-derived CDR1 and CDR2 are LNHDA and SQIVND (reference sequence). CDR3 sequence reads: CASSPQGSVVRGYTF. As DNA, the CDR3 is TGTGCCAGTAGTCCACAGGGCTCGGTGGTACGGGGCTACACCTTC.

The gene calls are TRBV7-6 and TRBJ1-6; D uncertain. The CDR3 is 12 residues long. The germline V gene has CDR1 SGHVS and CDR2 FNYEAQ. The V and J ends lost 3 bases and 8 bases respectively, with 5 bases between them. The CDR3 DNA follows: TGTGCCAGCAGCTTTAATGATTCACCCCTCCACTTT. Translated, it gives CASSFNDSPLHF.

The chain joins TRBV30 to TRBJ1-6; 7 bases agree with TRBD1. Germline V gene data show CDR1 as GTSNPN and CDR2 as SVGIG (reference sequence). The length of the CDR3 is 16 residues. V lost 2 bases and J lost 6; bases outside the gene matches: 10. In nucleotides, the CDR3 is TGTGCCTGGAGTTCACCTCTAACAGGGGTTAATTCACCCCTCCACTTT. It encodes CAWSSPLTGVNSPLHF.

This clone was found once. The chain links TRBV24-1 to TRBJ2-1, with 7 positions matching TRBD2. Germline CDR1 and CDR2: KGHDR and SFDVKD. Trimming took 9 bases from V and 8 from J; bases not matched to a gene: 6. There are 12 residues in the CDR3. Here the CDR3 reads CATRGTTDEQFF. The CDR3 DNA follows: TGTGCCACCCGTGGGACTACGGATGAGCAGTTCTTC.

This clone turned up a few times. The genes are TRBV19 and TRBJ1-1, with 7 bases that match TRBD1. V trimming: 6 bases; J trimming: 2 bases; junction bases outside the gene matches: 9. Looked up from germline, CDR1 is LNHDA and CDR2 is SQIVND (reference sequence). The CDR3 is 15 amino acids. In DNA form, the CDR3 reads TGTGCCAGTAGCGCACAGTACAGGGGTAACACTGAAGCTTTCTTT. It translates to CASSAQYRGNTEAFF.

The chain's CDR3 is CASWTDLSSYEQYF. CDR3 nucleotides: TGTGCCAGCTGGACAGACTTAAGCTCCTACGAGCAGTACTTC. The chain employs TRBV2 and TRBJ2-7, with D maybe TRBD1 (6 bases). CDR1 is SNHLY, CDR2 FYNNEI, per germline. V was shortened by 8 bases and J by 0 bases, with 14 bases between the two germline ends. The CDR3 contains 14 residues.

The chain combines TRBV19 with TRBJ1-2, with D perhaps TRBD1 (6 bases). The CDR3 length is 14 residues. Per germline, CDR1 LNHDA and CDR2 SQIVND (reference sequence). V lost 4 bases to trimming and J lost 2 bases, with 11 bases between them. DNA for the CDR3: TGTGCCAGTAGTACCCCCGGACAGAACTATGGCTACACCTTC. This gives the protein CASSTPGQNYGYTF.